Below are 20 T cell receptor beta chains sequenced from a single sample in a study of T cell responses to AZD1222 COVID-19 vaccine. TCRdb's table, derived via immunoSEQ multiplex PCR, lists solely in-frame clones and lacks some. The data show over 95,000 clones, approximately 90% seen once. Material: peripheral blood, obtained 28 days after the second AZD1222 dose. Every receptor here comes from an adult who received the AZD1222 COVID-19 vaccine.

The chain has TRBV4-3 and TRBJ1-3; D not certain. Deletions cut 0 bases from V and 0 bases from J, with 12 bases between. The CDR3 runs 17 residues. Germline loops: CDR1 LGHNA, CDR2 YSLEER. In DNA form, the CDR3 reads TGCGCCAGCAGCCAAGATTGGGCAGCCAGCTCTGGAAACACCATATATTTT. This translates into CASSQDWAASSGNTIYF.

This sequence joins TRBV2 and TRBJ1-4, with D tentatively TRBD1 (6 bases). From germline, CDR1 is SNHLY and CDR2 FYNNEI. The length of the CDR3 is 14 residues. Trimming took 4 bases from V and 7 from J, leaving 13 bases between them. In DNA form, the CDR3 reads TGTGCCAGCAGTGCGGGGGCCCTAATTGAAAAACTGTTTTTT. Amino acid sequence: CASSAGALIEKLFF.

The chain couples TRBV14 to TRBJ1-2; no firm D call. The CDR3 covers 13 residues. Germline V CDR1 and CDR2: SGHDN, FVKESK. The V end was cut by 4 bases, the J end by 3 bases, with 9 bases between. The CDR3 spells CASSPSFDYGYTF. The CDR3 region has the DNA TGTGCCAGCAGCCCAAGTTTTGACTATGGCTACACCTTC.

The chain carries TRBV25-1 and TRBJ1-5; D ambiguous. Trimming removed 5 bases from V and 6 bases from J, with 14 bases in between. In germline, CDR1 is MGHDK, CDR2 SYGVNS. This CDR3 contains 14 residues. CDR3 sequence: CASSSGLSGQPQHF. CDR3 nucleotide sequence: TGTGCCAGCAGTTCCGGTTTATCCGGTCAGCCCCAGCATTTT.

The chain joins TRBV11-2 to TRBJ1-6; TRBD1 aligns across 9 bases. The CDR3 extends over 15 amino acids. V lost 5 bases to trimming and J lost 7 bases; unmatched junction nucleotides: 6. The germline gives CDR1 SGHAT, CDR2 FQNNGV. The CDR3 protein is CASSPRDRVNSPLHF. As DNA, the CDR3 is TGTGCCAGCAGCCCCAGGGACAGGGTAAATTCACCCCTCCACTTT.

The rearrangement uses TRBV5-1 and TRBJ2-3; D ambiguous. The CDR3 contains 17 residues. Trimming pared 0 bases from V and 6 bases from J, leaving 20 bases between. In germline, CDR1 is SGHRS, CDR2 YFSETQ. CDR3 region: CASSLGADEKPSDTQYF. The CDR3 bases are TGCGCCAGCAGCTTGGGCGCAGACGAAAAACCATCGGATACGCAGTATTTT.

J is TRBJ1-1 and V is TRBV6-5; the match to TRBD1 covers 9 bases. Per germline, CDR1 MNHEY and CDR2 SVGAGI. V dropped 6 bases and J dropped 5; count of bases not matched to a gene: 7. This CDR3 spans 14 amino acids. The CDR3 region is CASRHRDRDTEAFF. CDR3 in DNA: TGTGCCAGCAGGCACCGGGACAGGGATACTGAAGCTTTCTTT.

V is TRBV5-4 and J is TRBJ2-5; the match to TRBD1 covers 7 bases. The CDR3 has 14 residues. The V gene end was trimmed by 4 bases and the J gene end by 5 bases; junction bases not matched to a gene: 8. Germline CDR1 reads SGHNT; CDR2 reads YYREEE (reference sequence). CDR3 residues: CASSVTGVEETQYF. The CDR3 region has the DNA TGTGCCAGCAGCGTAACAGGGGTGGAGGAGACCCAGTACTTC.

For this clone: Other DNA sequences within the sample encode an identical CDR3. V and J are TRBV2 and TRBJ1-1; D perhaps matches TRBD1 (5 bases). The CDR3 runs to 13 residues. Germline loops: CDR1 SNHLY, CDR2 FYNNEI. The V end was cut by 1 base, the J end by 4 bases, with 7 bases between. CDR3 sequence: CASSEGRGTEAFF. For the CDR3, the DNA is TGTGCCAGCAGTGAAGGAAGGGGCACTGAAGCTTTCTTT.

The rearrangement uses TRBV6-2 or TRBV6-3 and TRBJ2-5; 9 bases line up with TRBD2. Germline V gene sequence: CDR1 MNHEY, CDR2 SVGEGT. CDR3 length equals 17 residues. V lost 0 bases and J lost 3; bases outside the gene matches: 8. CDR3 loop: CASSYSRAGGPKETQYF. In nucleotides, the CDR3 is TGTGCCAGCAGTTACTCGAGGGCGGGGGGGCCGAAAGAGACCCAGTACTTC.

V gene TRBV7-2 combines with J gene TRBJ1-2, with 7 bases that match TRBD1. The germline gives CDR1 SGHTA, CDR2 FQGNSA. The CDR3 extends over 13 amino acids. Trimming removed 5 bases from V and 5 bases from J; junction bases left unmatched: 5. This CDR3 reads CASSPGQAYGYTF. CDR3 bases: TGTGCCAGCAGCCCCGGACAGGCTTATGGCTACACCTTC.

This clone was seen once. The chain combines TRBV19 with TRBJ1-1; TRBD1 might be the D (5 bases). The V and J ends lost 5 bases and 1 base respectively, with 14 bases between them. The CDR3 has 15 residues. Germline CDR1 and CDR2: LNHDA and SQIVND (reference sequence). The DNA of the CDR3 is TGTGCCAGTAGTGAGGTCGGGGCCGGGAACACTGAAGCTTTCTTT. It is translated as CASSEVGAGNTEAFF.

This chain connects TRBV7-3 to TRBJ2-1, with D unclear. Per the germline V gene, CDR1 is SGHTA and CDR2 is FQGTGA. This CDR3 comprises 15 residues. V lost 3 bases and J lost 1, with 10 bases in between. CDR3 nucleotides: TGTGCCAGCAGCTTGGGTCTTGGATCCTACAATGAGCAGTTCTTC. This codes for CASSLGLGSYNEQFF.

The V call is TRBV27, the J call TRBJ2-7; 9 nucleotides match TRBD1. The V gene end was trimmed by 0 bases and the J gene end by 3 bases; junction bases not matched to a gene: 9. The germline CDR1 and CDR2 sequences are MNHEY and SMNVEV (reference sequence). The CDR3 has 17 amino acids. Here the CDR3 reads CASSLSRGQGLDYEQYF. DNA of the CDR3: TGTGCCAGCAGTTTATCGAGAGGACAGGGGCTAGACTACGAGCAGTACTTC.

On this clone: This sample also contains other DNA sequences that code for the same CDR3. The rearrangement links TRBV19 to TRBJ1-5; no definite D call. V shed 1 base and J shed 6 bases, with 7 bases lying between them. The germline gives CDR1 LNHDA, CDR2 SQIVND (reference sequence). This CDR3 contains 13 residues. DNA for the CDR3: TGTGCCAGTAGTATAGTAGGCGGTCAGCCCCAGCATTTT. This translates into CASSIVGGQPQHF.

This sequence joins TRBV7-2 and TRBJ1-3; D unresolved. The V end lost 3 bases, the J end lost 0 bases, and 9 bases lay between the germline ends. Per germline, CDR1 SGHTA and CDR2 FQGNSA. The CDR3 sequence is 15 residues long. CDR3 bases: TGTGCCAGCAGCTTTGATCACCTCTCTGGAAACACCATATATTTT. Protein product: CASSFDHLSGNTIYF.

The chain joins TRBV5-5 to TRBJ2-3; 11 nucleotides align to TRBD2. V lost 3 bases, J lost 7 bases, and 13 bases stayed unmatched. The CDR3 loop spans 17 amino acids. The V gene's germline CDR1 is SGHKS and CDR2 YYEKEE (reference sequence). The CDR3 DNA reads TGTGCCAGCAGCTCTCGGGGTAGCGGGGGGGCCGTATATACGCAGTATTTT. Amino acids: CASSSRGSGGAVYTQYF.

This clone has only a few counts. V usage is TRBV27 and J usage is TRBJ1-5; 7 positions match TRBD1. V lost 8 bases and J lost 5; bases outside the gene matches: 9. Looked up from germline, CDR1 is MNHEY and CDR2 is SMNVEV (reference sequence). The CDR3 is 14 residues long. The CDR3 DNA sequence: TGTGCCAGCCGCCCAACGACAGGGTATCAGCCCCAGCATTTT. Protein: CASRPTTGYQPQHF.

V and J are TRBV9 and TRBJ2-7, with 9 bases identical to TRBD1. Germline CDR1 and CDR2: SGDLS and YYNGEE. The ends lost 3 bases at V and 3 bases at J; junction bases unmatched: 4. The length of the CDR3 is 14 residues. The CDR3, as DNA: TGTGCCAGCAGCGGGGACAGGGTAGGCTACGAGCAGTACTTC. Amino acid sequence: CASSGDRVGYEQYF.

This rearrangement joins TRBV5-1 to TRBJ1-4, with TRBD1 matching 10 bases. In germline, CDR1 is SGHRS, CDR2 YFSETQ. This CDR3 is built from 16 residues. J was trimmed by 1 base and V by 3 bases; bases with no gene match: 3. This chain's CDR3 is CASSSGQGGTNEKLFF. CDR3 nucleotide sequence: TGCGCCAGCAGCTCAGGACAGGGGGGAACTAATGAAAAACTGTTTTTT.